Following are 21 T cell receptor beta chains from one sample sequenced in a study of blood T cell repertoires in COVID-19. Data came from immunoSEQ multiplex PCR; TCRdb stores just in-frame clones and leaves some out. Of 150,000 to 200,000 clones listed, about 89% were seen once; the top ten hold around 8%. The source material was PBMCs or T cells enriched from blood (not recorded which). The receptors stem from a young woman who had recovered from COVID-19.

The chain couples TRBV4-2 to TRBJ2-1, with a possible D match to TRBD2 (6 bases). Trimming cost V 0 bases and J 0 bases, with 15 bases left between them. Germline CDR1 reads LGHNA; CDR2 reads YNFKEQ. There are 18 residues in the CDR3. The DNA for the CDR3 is TGTGCCAGCAGCCAAGATTACGCGGGGATTAGCTCCTACAATGAGCAGTTCTTC. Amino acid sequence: CASSQDYAGISSYNEQFF.

The CDR3 coding sequence is TGTGCCAGCAGCTTCCGACAGCCTGAAGCTTTCTTT. Amino acid sequence: CASSFRQPEAFF. The chain has TRBV7-9 and TRBJ1-1, with D possibly TRBD1 on 5 matching bases. This CDR3 comprises 12 residues. V gave up 3 bases and J gave up 6 bases, with 8 bases separating them. Germline lookup yields CDR1 SEHNR and CDR2 FQNEAQ (reference sequence).

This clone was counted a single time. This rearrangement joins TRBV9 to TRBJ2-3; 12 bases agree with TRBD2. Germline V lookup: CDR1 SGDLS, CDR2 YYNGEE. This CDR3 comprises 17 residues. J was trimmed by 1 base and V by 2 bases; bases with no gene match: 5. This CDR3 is CASSVTSGGGGTDTQYF. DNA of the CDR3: TGTGCCAGCAGCGTGACTAGCGGGGGAGGGGGCACAGATACGCAGTATTTT. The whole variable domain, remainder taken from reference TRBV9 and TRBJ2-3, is DSGVTQTPKHLITATGQRVTLRCSPRSGDLSVYWYQQSLDQGLQFLIQYYNGEERAKGNILERFSAQQFPDLHSELNLSSLELGDSALYFCASSVTSGGGGTDTQYFGPGTRLTVL.

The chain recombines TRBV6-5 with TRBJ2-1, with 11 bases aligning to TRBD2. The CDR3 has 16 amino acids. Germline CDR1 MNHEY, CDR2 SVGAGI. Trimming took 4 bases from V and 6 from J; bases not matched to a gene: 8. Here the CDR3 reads CASSSRLAGLPNEQFF. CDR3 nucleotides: TGTGCCAGCAGTTCAAGACTAGCGGGGTTACCCAATGAGCAGTTCTTC.

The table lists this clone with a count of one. The CDR3 sequence: CASSPAAGGESYGYTF. The CDR3 DNA follows: TGCGCCAGCAGCCCTGCGGCAGGAGGCGAGTCCTATGGCTACACCTTC. This chain uses TRBV4-1 with TRBJ1-2; no definite D call. The CDR3 loop spans 16 amino acids. Germline CDR1 reads MGHRA; CDR2 reads YSYEKL. Trimming took 4 bases from V and 4 from J, leaving 19 bases between them.

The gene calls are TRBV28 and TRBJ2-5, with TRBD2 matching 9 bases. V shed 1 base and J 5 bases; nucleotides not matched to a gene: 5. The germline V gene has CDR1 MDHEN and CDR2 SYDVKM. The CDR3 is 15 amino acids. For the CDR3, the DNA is TGTGCCAGCAGTTTATCGGGACTAGCCGACGAGACCCAGTACTTC. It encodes CASSLSGLADETQYF.

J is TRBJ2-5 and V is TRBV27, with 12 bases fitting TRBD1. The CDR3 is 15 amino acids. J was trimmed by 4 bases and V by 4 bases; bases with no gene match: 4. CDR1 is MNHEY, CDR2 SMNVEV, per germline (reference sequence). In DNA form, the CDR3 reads TGTGCCAGCAGTTCCGGGACAGGGGGCGTAGAGACCCAGTACTTC. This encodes CASSSGTGGVETQYF.

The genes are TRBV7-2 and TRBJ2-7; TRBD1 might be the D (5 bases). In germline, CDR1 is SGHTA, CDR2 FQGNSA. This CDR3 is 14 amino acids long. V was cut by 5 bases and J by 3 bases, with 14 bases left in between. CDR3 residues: CASSITTVRYEQYF. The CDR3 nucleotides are TGTGCCAGCAGCATAACGACAGTTCGCTACGAGCAGTACTTC.

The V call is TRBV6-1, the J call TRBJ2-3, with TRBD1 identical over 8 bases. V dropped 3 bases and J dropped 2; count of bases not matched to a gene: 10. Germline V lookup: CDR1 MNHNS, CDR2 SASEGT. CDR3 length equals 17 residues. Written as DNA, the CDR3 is TGTGCCAGCAGTGAGCTTAAGACAGGGGTCCACACAGATACGCAGTATTTT. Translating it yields CASSELKTGVHTDTQYF.

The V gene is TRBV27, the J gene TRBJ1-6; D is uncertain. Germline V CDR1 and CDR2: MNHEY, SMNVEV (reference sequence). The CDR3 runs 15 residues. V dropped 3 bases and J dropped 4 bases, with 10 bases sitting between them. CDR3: CASSFNEVYNSPLHF. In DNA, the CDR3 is TGTGCCAGCAGTTTTAATGAGGTTTATAATTCACCCCTCCACTTT.

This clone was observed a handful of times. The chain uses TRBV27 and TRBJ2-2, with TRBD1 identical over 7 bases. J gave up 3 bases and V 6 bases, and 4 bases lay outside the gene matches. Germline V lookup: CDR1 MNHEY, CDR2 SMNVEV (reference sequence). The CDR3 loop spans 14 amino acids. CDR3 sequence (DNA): TGTGCCAGCAGGAGACAGGGCCACACCGGGGAGCTGTTTTTT. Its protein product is CASRRQGHTGELFF.

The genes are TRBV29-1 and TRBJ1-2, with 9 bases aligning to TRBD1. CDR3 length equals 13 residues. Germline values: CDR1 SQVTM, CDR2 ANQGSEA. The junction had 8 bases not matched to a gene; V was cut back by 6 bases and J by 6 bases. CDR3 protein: CSVRVQGADGYTF. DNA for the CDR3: TGCAGCGTACGGGTACAGGGGGCTGATGGCTACACCTTC. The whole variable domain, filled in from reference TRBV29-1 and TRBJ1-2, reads SAVISQKPSRDICQRGTSLTIQCQVDSQVTMMFWYRQQPGQSLTLIATANQGSEATYESGFVIDKFPISRPNLTFSTLTVSNMSPEDSSIYLCSVRVQGADGYTFGSGTRLTVV.

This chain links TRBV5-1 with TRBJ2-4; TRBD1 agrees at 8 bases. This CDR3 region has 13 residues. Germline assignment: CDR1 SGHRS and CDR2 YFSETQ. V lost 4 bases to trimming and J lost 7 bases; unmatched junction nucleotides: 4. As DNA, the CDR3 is TGCGCCAGCAGCCTATGGACAGGGAACATTCAGTACTTC. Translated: CASSLWTGNIQYF.

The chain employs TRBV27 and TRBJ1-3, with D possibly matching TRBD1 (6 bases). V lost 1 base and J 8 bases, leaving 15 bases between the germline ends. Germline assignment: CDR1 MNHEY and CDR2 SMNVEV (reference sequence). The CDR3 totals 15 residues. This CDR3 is CASSLYGRGTDTIYF. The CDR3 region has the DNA TGTGCCAGCAGTTTATATGGCAGGGGAACAGACACCATATATTTT.

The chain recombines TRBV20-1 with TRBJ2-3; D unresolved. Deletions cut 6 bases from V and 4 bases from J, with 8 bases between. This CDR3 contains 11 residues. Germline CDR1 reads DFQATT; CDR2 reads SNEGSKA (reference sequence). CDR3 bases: TGCAGTGCCCCCCGGGCAGATACGCAGTATTTT. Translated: CSAPRADTQYF.

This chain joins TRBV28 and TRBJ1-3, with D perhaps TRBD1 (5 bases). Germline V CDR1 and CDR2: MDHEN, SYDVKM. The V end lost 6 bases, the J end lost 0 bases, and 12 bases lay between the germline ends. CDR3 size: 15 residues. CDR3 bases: TGTGCCAGCAGCGCAGGGTCCTACTCTGGAAACACCATATATTTT. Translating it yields CASSAGSYSGNTIYF. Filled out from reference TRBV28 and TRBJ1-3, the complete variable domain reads DVKVTQSSRYLVKRTGEKVFLECVQDMDHENMFWYRQDPGLGLRLIYFSYDVKMKEKGDIPEGYSVSREKKERFSLILESASTNQTSMYLCASSAGSYSGNTIYFGEGSWLTVV.

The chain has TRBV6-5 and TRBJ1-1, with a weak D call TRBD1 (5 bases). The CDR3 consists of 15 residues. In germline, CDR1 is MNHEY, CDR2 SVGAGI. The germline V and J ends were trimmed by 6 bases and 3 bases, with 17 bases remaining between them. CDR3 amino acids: CASSPGWGRDTEAFF. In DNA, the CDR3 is TGTGCCAGCAGCCCCGGTTGGGGCAGAGACACTGAAGCTTTCTTT.

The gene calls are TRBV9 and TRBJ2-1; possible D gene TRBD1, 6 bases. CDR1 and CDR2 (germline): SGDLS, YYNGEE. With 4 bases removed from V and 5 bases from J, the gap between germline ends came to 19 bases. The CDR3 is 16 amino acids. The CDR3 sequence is CASSPRSGTLNNEQFF. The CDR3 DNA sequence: TGTGCCAGCAGCCCCAGAAGTGGGACACTAAACAATGAGCAGTTCTTC. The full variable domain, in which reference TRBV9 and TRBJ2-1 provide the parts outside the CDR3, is DSGVTQTPKHLITATGQRVTLRCSPRSGDLSVYWYQQSLDQGLQFLIQYYNGEERAKGNILERFSAQQFPDLHSELNLSSLELGDSALYFCASSPRSGTLNNEQFFGPGTRLTVL.

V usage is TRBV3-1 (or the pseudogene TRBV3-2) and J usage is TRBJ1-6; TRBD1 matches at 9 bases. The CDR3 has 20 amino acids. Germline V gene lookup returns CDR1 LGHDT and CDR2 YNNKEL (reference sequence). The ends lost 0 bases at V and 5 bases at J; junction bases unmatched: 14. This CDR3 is CASSQDWWTGASGDNSPLHF. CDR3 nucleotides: TGTGCCAGCAGCCAAGACTGGTGGACAGGGGCCTCGGGCGATAATTCACCCCTCCACTTT.

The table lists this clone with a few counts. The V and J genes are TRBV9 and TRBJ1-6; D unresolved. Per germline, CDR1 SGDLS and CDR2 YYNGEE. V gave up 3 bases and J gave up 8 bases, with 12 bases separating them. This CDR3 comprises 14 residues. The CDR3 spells CASSDGIRDSPLHF. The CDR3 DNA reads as TGTGCCAGCAGCGACGGGATAAGGGATTCACCCCTCCACTTT.

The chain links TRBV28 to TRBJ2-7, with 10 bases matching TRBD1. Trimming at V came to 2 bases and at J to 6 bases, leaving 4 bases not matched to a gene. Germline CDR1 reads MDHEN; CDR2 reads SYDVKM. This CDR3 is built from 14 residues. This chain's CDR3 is CASSLPGQGGEQYF. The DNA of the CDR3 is TGTGCCAGCAGTTTACCCGGACAGGGGGGCGAGCAGTACTTC.